Each of the 20 T cell receptor beta chains below was sequenced from the same sample in a study of CD4 T cells in relation to SARS-CoV-2 and coronaviruses. The unexposed donors gave CD4+ T cells in about 2011-2018, prior to COVID-19. Clones were sequenced by immunoSEQ multiplex PCR, and TCRdb holds only the in-frame ones, with some missing. The sample carries approximately 70,000 clones, 80% to 95% recorded once. The sequencing input was naive CD4+ T cells from PBMCs. Stated subset: naive CD4+ T cells isolated by negative enrichment. These receptors all come from a human donor in good health.

In this sample, this clone turned up a few times. The chain recombines TRBV19 with TRBJ1-3; D is ambiguous. This CDR3 contains 15 residues. Germline V lookup: CDR1 LNHDA, CDR2 SQIVND (reference sequence). V was clipped by 3 bases and J by 2 bases, with 11 bases between them. This CDR3 reads CASSINRDTGNTIYF. The CDR3 region has the DNA TGTGCCAGTAGTATCAACAGAGATACTGGAAACACCATATATTTT. Using reference TRBV19 and TRBJ1-3 for the parts outside the CDR3, the full variable domain is DGGITQSPKYLFRKEGQNVTLSCEQNLNHDAMYWYRQDPGQGLRLIYYSQIVNDFQKGDIAEGYSVSREKKESFPLTVTSAQKNPTAFYLCASSINRDTGNTIYFGEGSWLTVV.

The rearrangement uses TRBV30 and TRBJ1-6, with 9 bases fitting TRBD1. There are 15 residues in the CDR3. The V gene's germline CDR1 is GTSNPN and CDR2 SVGIG (reference sequence). With 4 bases clipped from V and 8 bases from J, the junction kept 9 bases outside the gene matches. The CDR3 is CAWTLLRDRDSPLHF. CDR3 in DNA: TGTGCCTGGACCCTCCTCCGGGACAGGGATTCACCCCTCCACTTT.

This sequence joins TRBV15 and TRBJ1-2; no clear D. This CDR3 has 12 residues. Germline assignment: CDR1 LNHNV and CDR2 YYDKDF (reference sequence). V shed 5 bases and J shed 13 bases, with 17 bases lying between them. The CDR3 DNA reads as TGTGCCACCAGCCTACGCCTGAGCGGATTCACCTTC. It translates to CATSLRLSGFTF. Combining the CDR3 with reference TRBV15 and TRBJ1-2 gives the whole variable domain DAMVIQNPRYQVTQFGKPVTLSCSQTLNHNVMYWYQQKSSQAPKLLFHYYDKDFNNEADTPDNFQSRRPNTSFCFLDIRSPGLGDTAMYLCATSLRLSGFTFGSGTRLTVV.

This sequence joins TRBV27 and TRBJ1-2; 8 positions match TRBD1. This CDR3 contains 14 residues. Germline CDR1 reads MNHEY; CDR2 reads SMNVEV (reference sequence). V was clipped by 5 bases and J by 3 bases; unmatched bases: 5. The DNA for the CDR3 is TGTGCCAGCAGTCAGGACAGGGACGACTATGGCTACACCTTC. It specifies CASSQDRDDYGYTF.

V and J are TRBV11-3 and TRBJ2-2; tentative D call: TRBD2 (5 bases). V lost 4 bases and J lost 6, with 12 bases in between. The length of the CDR3 is 14 residues. Germline loops: CDR1 SGHNT, CDR2 YENEEA. DNA of the CDR3: TGTGCCAGCAGCTCCGGGGATTTCGCCGGGGAGCTGTTTTTT. This encodes CASSSGDFAGELFF.

V is TRBV5-1 and J is TRBJ2-5; no definite D call. Trimming pared 0 bases from V and 5 bases from J, leaving 5 bases between. There are 12 residues in the CDR3. Germline CDR1 and CDR2: SGHRS and YFSETQ. CDR3 residues: CASSLGSETQYF. The CDR3 coding sequence is TGCGCCAGCAGCTTGGGCTCGGAGACCCAGTACTTC.

The V call is TRBV30, the J call TRBJ1-6; the D gene is possibly TRBD1 (5 bases). The CDR3 covers 15 residues. Germline CDR1 and CDR2: GTSNPN and SVGIG (reference sequence). DNA for the CDR3: TGTGCTAAACACCGTGGAGGGGAAGGAGATTCACCCCTCCACTTT. Amino acid sequence: CAKHRGGEGDSPLHF.

This clone appeared a few times. The V call is TRBV19, the J call TRBJ2-1; D is unresolved. CDR3 size: 14 residues. Germline CDR1 is LNHDA and CDR2 is SQIVND (reference sequence). V was clipped by 7 bases and J by 6 bases, with 16 bases between them. CDR3 sequence (DNA): TGTGCCAGTACTGTCGTGTGGCCGAGCAATGAGCAGTTCTTC. Translated: CASTVVWPSNEQFF. Full variable domain (missing parts from reference TRBV19 and TRBJ2-1): DGGITQSPKYLFRKEGQNVTLSCEQNLNHDAMYWYRQDPGQGLRLIYYSQIVNDFQKGDIAEGYSVSREKKESFPLTVTSAQKNPTAFYLCASTVVWPSNEQFFGPGTRLTVL.

The V call is TRBV28, the J call TRBJ2-7; D gene uncertain. Between the trimmed V and J ends, which lost 2 bases and 3 bases, there was a span of 5 bases. This CDR3 is built from 12 residues. CDR1 and CDR2 (germline): MDHEN, SYDVKM. CDR3 residues: CASSLAGYEQYF. The CDR3, as DNA: TGTGCCAGCAGTTTAGCAGGCTACGAGCAGTACTTC. Variable domain in full (rest from reference TRBV28 and TRBJ2-7): DVKVTQSSRYLVKRTGEKVFLECVQDMDHENMFWYRQDPGLGLRLIYFSYDVKMKEKGDIPEGYSVSREKKERFSLILESASTNQTSMYLCASSLAGYEQYFGPGTRLTVT.

The gene calls are TRBV28 and TRBJ2-7; D remains unclear. The CDR3 loop spans 11 amino acids. Trimming stripped 3 bases from V and 3 bases from J, with 3 bases between. Germline lookup yields CDR1 MDHEN and CDR2 SYDVKM. CDR3 sequence: CASSFYYEQYF. CDR3 in DNA: TGTGCCAGCAGTTTTTACTACGAGCAGTACTTC.

The V gene is TRBV25-1, the J gene TRBJ2-7; D remains unclear. Looked up from germline, CDR1 is MGHDK and CDR2 is SYGVNS. CDR3 size: 11 residues. The V and J ends lost 4 bases and 4 bases respectively, with 5 bases between them. The CDR3 nucleotides are TGTGCCAGCAGTGGGGAATACGAGCAGTACTTC. Amino acids: CASSGEYEQYF.

This clone occurred once. This chain connects TRBV30 to TRBJ1-2, with D hard to call. Per the germline V gene, CDR1 is GTSNPN and CDR2 is SVGIG (reference sequence). CDR3 size: 14 residues. V lost 4 bases, J lost 8 bases, and 20 bases lay in between. The CDR3 nucleotides are TGTGCCTGGATCCAAGCGGTGGCTGGCCCGGGCTACACCTTC. It translates to CAWIQAVAGPGYTF.

This clone was recorded once. This chain uses TRBV6-1 with TRBJ2-5; TRBD2 matches 11 bases. J gave up 4 bases and V 4 bases, and 8 bases lay outside the gene matches. Per the germline V gene, CDR1 is MNHNS and CDR2 is SASEGT. CDR3 length equals 16 residues. CDR3: CASSGETSGMGETQYF. In DNA form, the CDR3 reads TGTGCCAGCAGTGGAGAGACTAGCGGGATGGGAGAGACCCAGTACTTC.

CDR3 amino acids: CAITRTGLTEAFF. CDR3 coding DNA: TGTGCCATCACGCGGACAGGGCTCACTGAAGCTTTCTTT. V is TRBV10-3 and J is TRBJ1-1, with 8 bases identical to TRBD1. Germline assignment: CDR1 ENHRY and CDR2 SYGVKD. CDR3 length: 13 amino acids. V shed 7 bases and J 4 bases; nucleotides not matched to a gene: 5.

J is TRBJ1-1 and V is TRBV18; D unclear. V dropped 3 bases and J dropped 4 bases, with 12 bases sitting between them. Germline CDR1 reads KGHSH; CDR2 reads LQKENI. CDR3 length: 14 amino acids. The CDR3 nucleotides are TGTGCCAGCTCACCGTTGGTAGACGGCACTGAAGCTTTCTTT. It specifies CASSPLVDGTEAFF.

The gene calls are TRBV9 and TRBJ2-2, with D possibly TRBD1 on 5 matching bases. The CDR3 runs to 14 residues. Trimming pared 3 bases from V and 5 bases from J, leaving 11 bases between. Germline V gene sequence: CDR1 SGDLS, CDR2 YYNGEE. As DNA, the CDR3 is TGTGCCAGCAGCGCCGCAGGGTATACCGGGGAGCTGTTTTTT. Protein: CASSAAGYTGELFF.

This rearrangement joins TRBV10-1 to TRBJ1-5; D gene unclear. V dropped 10 bases and J dropped 9 bases, with 28 bases sitting between them. This CDR3 is 16 amino acids long. The germline CDR1 and CDR2 sequences are WNHNN and SYGVQD (reference sequence). CDR3 protein: CATKLTRHKRSWPQHF. The CDR3 DNA sequence: TGCGCCACCAAACTTACCCGACACAAACGGAGCTGGCCCCAGCATTTT.

This chain links TRBV5-4 with TRBJ1-2; D gene unclear. Deletions cut 1 base from V and 2 bases from J, with 9 bases between. Per germline, CDR1 SGHNT and CDR2 YYREEE (reference sequence). This CDR3 contains 14 residues. The CDR3 spells CASSLFLDNYGYTF. The CDR3 DNA is TGTGCCAGCAGCTTGTTTCTGGACAACTATGGCTACACCTTC.

The V call is TRBV3-1 (or the pseudogene TRBV3-2), the J call TRBJ1-1; D gene uncertain. Germline values: CDR1 LGHDT, CDR2 YNNKEL (reference sequence). The CDR3 runs 13 residues. V lost 2 bases and J lost 3, with 7 bases in between. The DNA of the CDR3 is TGTGCCAGCAGCCAATCACGGGACACTGAAGCTTTCTTT. Its protein product is CASSQSRDTEAFF.

The gene calls are TRBV15 and TRBJ2-3, with D possibly being TRBD2 (6 bases). The length of the CDR3 is 14 residues. Per the germline V gene, CDR1 is LNHNV and CDR2 is YYDKDF (reference sequence). Trimming cost V 5 bases and J 9 bases, with 18 bases left between them. The CDR3, as DNA: TGTGCCACCAGCGGGACGGTTGTCGGGGGAACGCAGTATTTT. Translating it yields CATSGTVVGGTQYF. Full variable domain (rest looked up from reference TRBV15 and TRBJ2-3): DAMVIQNPRYQVTQFGKPVTLSCSQTLNHNVMYWYQQKSSQAPKLLFHYYDKDFNNEADTPDNFQSRRPNTSFCFLDIRSPGLGDTAMYLCATSGTVVGGTQYFGPGTRLTVL.